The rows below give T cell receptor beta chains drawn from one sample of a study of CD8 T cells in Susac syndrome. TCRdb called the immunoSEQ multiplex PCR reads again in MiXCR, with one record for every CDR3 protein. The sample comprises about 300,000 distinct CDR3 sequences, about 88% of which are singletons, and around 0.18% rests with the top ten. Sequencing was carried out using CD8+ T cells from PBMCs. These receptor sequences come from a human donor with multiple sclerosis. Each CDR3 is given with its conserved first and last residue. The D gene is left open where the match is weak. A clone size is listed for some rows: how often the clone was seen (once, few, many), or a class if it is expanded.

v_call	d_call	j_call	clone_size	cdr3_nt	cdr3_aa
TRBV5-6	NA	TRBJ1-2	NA	TGTGCCAGCAGCTTAGGAAACAGACCAATCTATGGCTACACCTTC	CASSLGNRPIYGYTF
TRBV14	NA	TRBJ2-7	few	TGTGCCAGCAGCCAAGATGTTGGACAAGGGTTCTACGAGCAGTACTTC	CASSQDVGQGFYEQYF
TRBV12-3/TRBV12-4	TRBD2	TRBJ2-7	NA	TGTGCCAGCAGGCTTAGCGGGGACTACGAGCAGTACTTC	CASRLSGDYEQYF
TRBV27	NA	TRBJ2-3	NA	TGTGCCAGCAGGCCGGGACGTGGGTCAGATACGCAGTATTTT	CASRPGRGSDTQYF
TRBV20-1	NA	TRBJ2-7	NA	TGCAGTGCTCCAGGGAGCGGCTACGAGCAGTACTTC	CSAPGSGYEQYF
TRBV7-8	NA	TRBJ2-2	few	TGTGCCAGCAGCTCTAGCAACCCCGGGGAGCTGTTTTTT	CASSSSNPGELFF
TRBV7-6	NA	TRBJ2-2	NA	TGTGCCAGCAGCCACTCCGAGATGGCCGGGGAGCTGTTTTTT	CASSHSEMAGELFF
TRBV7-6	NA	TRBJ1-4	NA	TGTGCCAGCAGCTTAGCCATGGAGGAAAAACTTTTTTTT	CASSLAMEEKLFF
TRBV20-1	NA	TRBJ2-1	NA	TGCAGTGCTACCTCTTTGGGACAAAGCTCCTACAATGAGCAGTTCTTC	CSATSLGQSSYNEQFF
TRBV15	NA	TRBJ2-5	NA	TGTGCCACCAGCAGAAGCCGCCGTGACCAAGAGACCCAGTACTTC	CATSRSRRDQETQYF
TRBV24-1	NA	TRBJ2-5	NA	TGTGCCGCCAGTGACCATCGGACTCCCACAGAGACCCAGTACTTC	CAASDHRTPTETQYF
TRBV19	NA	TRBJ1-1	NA	TGTGCCAGTAGTCCAGGGACACGAGGGAACACTGAAGCTTTCTTT	CASSPGTRGNTEAFF
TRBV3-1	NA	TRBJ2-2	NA	TGTGCCAGCAGCCAAGATTCCCAACAGGGAGCGTACACCGGGGAGCTGTTTTTT	CASSQDSQQGAYTGELFF